This TCR beta chain was identified during a study of control samples from healthy donors and cancer patients. Trimming cost V 8 bases and J 1 base, with 17 bases left between them. Germline lookup yields CDR1 MNHEY and CDR2 SVGAGI. CDR3 length: 15 residues. Libraries were prepared by immunoSEQ multiplex PCR; TCRdb keeps only in-frame clonotypes and omits some of them. The sample holds about 250,000 clones, over 70% seen once. At least ten counts were recorded for this clone. V gene TRBV6-5 combines with J gene TRBJ1-2, with TRBD1 as a possible D gene (6 bases). The source material was PBMCs. The TCR sequence derives from a woman aged 55-69 years with lung cancer. CDR3 nucleotide sequence: TGTGCCAGCGACTACAGGGTCAGTGATAACTATGGCTACACCTTC. The encoded protein is CASDYRVSDNYGYTF.